Listed here are 21 T cell receptor beta chains from one sample, sequenced in a study of radiotherapy plus CTLA-4 blockade in lung cancer. TCRdb keeps only in-frame clones here, not all; method: immunoSEQ multiplex PCR. The data hold some 70,000 clones, with about 83% observed a single time. Sequenced here: peripheral blood, sampled from a patient treated with radiotherapy plus ipilimumab. These receptors all stem from a human donor with non-small cell lung cancer who had a partial response to radiotherapy plus ipilimumab.

The chain employs TRBV27 and TRBJ2-2; TRBD2 might be the D (6 bases). Trimming stripped 4 bases from V and 1 base from J, with 25 bases between. Germline CDR1 is MNHEY and CDR2 is SMNVEV (reference sequence). CDR3 length: 20 amino acids. This CDR3 is CASSSIPPSRISGNTGELFF. The CDR3 DNA follows: TGTGCCAGCAGTTCCATTCCCCCCTCCAGAATTAGCGGGAACACCGGGGAGCTGTTTTTT.

This clone was counted once. CDR3 nucleotides: TGTGCCAGCTCAACTTACGCAGGGGACGGCGTCTATGGCTACACCTTC. Its translation: CASSTYAGDGVYGYTF. The genes are TRBV18 and TRBJ1-2, with a tentative D call TRBD1 (6 bases). V shed 5 bases and J shed 4 bases, with 20 bases lying between them. The CDR3 extends over 16 amino acids. Germline CDR1 is KGHSH and CDR2 is LQKENI.

The J gene is TRBJ2-5, the V gene TRBV28; tentatively, D is TRBD1 (7 bases). The V gene's germline CDR1 is MDHEN and CDR2 SYDVKM. With 4 bases removed from V and 7 bases from J, the gap between germline ends came to 25 bases. This CDR3 has 17 residues. The CDR3 nucleotides read TGTGCCAGCAGTTATCCAGGGGGGACGCACCATGAAGGGACCCAGTACTTC. Its translation: CASSYPGGTHHEGTQYF.

J is TRBJ2-1 and V is TRBV28; D perhaps matches TRBD2 (5 bases). Trimming cost V 5 bases and J 2 bases, with 13 bases left between them. The CDR3 has 15 residues. Germline V gene sequence: CDR1 MDHEN, CDR2 SYDVKM. Here the CDR3 reads CASSRGNGAYNEQFF. The CDR3 bases are TGTGCCAGCAGTCGAGGGAATGGCGCCTACAATGAGCAGTTCTTC.

This clone turned up a few times. The chain employs TRBV19 and TRBJ2-1; TRBD2 might be the D (6 bases). Germline V CDR1 and CDR2: LNHDA, SQIVND (reference sequence). The CDR3 length is 17 residues. V dropped 3 bases and J dropped 0 bases, with 15 bases sitting between them. CDR3 nucleotides: TGTGCCAGTAGTATCGCGGGACTTCTTAGCTCCTACAATGAGCAGTTCTTC. Its translation is CASSIAGLLSSYNEQFF.

The rearrangement uses TRBV28 and TRBJ2-2, with TRBD1 identical over 9 bases. From germline, CDR1 is MDHEN and CDR2 SYDVKM. The CDR3 runs to 16 residues. Trimming removed 3 bases from V and 4 bases from J; junction bases left unmatched: 6. The CDR3 DNA is TGTGCCAGCAGTTTGGACAGGGGAGCCACCACCGGGGAGCTGTTTTTT. Translating it yields CASSLDRGATTGELFF.

The chain recombines TRBV5-8 with TRBJ1-2; 9 bases are shared with TRBD1. Per germline, CDR1 SGHTS and CDR2 YDEGEE. V gave up 1 base and J gave up 4 bases; unmatched junction bases: 2. This CDR3 spans 14 amino acids. In DNA form, the CDR3 reads TGTGCCAGCAGCTTGCGGACAGGGGCCTATGGCTACACCTTC. Translation gives CASSLRTGAYGYTF.

The chain joins TRBV28 to TRBJ2-7; D is possibly TRBD2 (6 bases). Germline V gene sequence: CDR1 MDHEN, CDR2 SYDVKM. V dropped 7 bases and J dropped 2 bases, with 15 bases sitting between them. The CDR3 sequence is 14 residues long. DNA for the CDR3: TGTGCCAGCACCCCGGGACTGGCAACCTACGAGCAGTACTTC. Protein product: CASTPGLATYEQYF.

V usage is TRBV18 and J usage is TRBJ2-3; perhaps TRBD1 as D (7 bases). CDR1 is KGHSH, CDR2 LQKENI, per germline. V lost 6 bases and J lost 4, with 14 bases in between. CDR3 length: 14 residues. The CDR3 bases are TGTGCCAGCTCCCGCCAGGGGGGCTCAGATACGCAGTATTTT. The encoded protein is CASSRQGGSDTQYF.

The J gene is TRBJ2-2, the V gene TRBV2; D gene unclear. This CDR3 comprises 15 residues. V lost 8 bases and J lost 7, with 20 bases in between. Germline assignment: CDR1 SNHLY and CDR2 FYNNEI. The CDR3 nucleotides read TGTGCCAGCCGAACGGATCCCCCGCGGAACGGGGAGCTGTTTTTT. It specifies CASRTDPPRNGELFF.

V gene TRBV6-5 combines with J gene TRBJ1-1; TRBD1 matches at 8 bases. CDR1 is MNHEY and CDR2 is SVGAGI in the germline V gene. There are 14 residues in the CDR3. The V segment lost 5 bases and the J segment 3 bases; nucleotides outside the gene matches: 5. In DNA form, the CDR3 reads TGTGCCAGCAGTGCAGGGGGCAGCGACACTGAAGCTTTCTTT. This codes for CASSAGGSDTEAFF.

This chain uses TRBV7-3 with TRBJ1-2; D possibly corresponds to TRBD1 (5 bases). CDR3 length equals 16 residues. The V end was cut by 5 bases, the J end by 7 bases, with 23 bases between. Per germline, CDR1 SGHTA and CDR2 FQGTGA. The DNA for the CDR3 is TGTGCCAGCAGCCCCCTATCCGGGACGGGGGTTTTTGGCTACACCTTC. This gives the protein CASSPLSGTGVFGYTF.

The chain uses TRBV9 and TRBJ2-1; D may be TRBD2 (5 bases). The CDR3 runs to 15 residues. CDR1 and CDR2 from the germline V gene are SGDLS and YYNGEE. Trimming stripped 4 bases from V and 7 bases from J, with 18 bases between. The CDR3 region is CASSPPAGVWNEQFF. CDR3 in DNA: TGTGCCAGCAGCCCCCCTGCCGGGGTGTGGAATGAGCAGTTCTTC.

The gene calls are TRBV29-1 and TRBJ2-1; TRBD2 aligns across 8 bases. The J segment lost 3 bases and the V segment lost 3 bases, leaving 4 bases of the junction unmatched. CDR3 length: 14 residues. The V gene's germline CDR1 is SQVTM and CDR2 ANQGSEA. The CDR3 nucleotides read TGCAGCGTTGAGGCGGGAGGAGGCTACAATGAGCAGTTCTTC. Encoded protein: CSVEAGGGYNEQFF.

This chain links TRBV10-3 with TRBJ2-3; 8 positions agree with TRBD2. Germline trimming cut 4 bases from V and 4 bases from J; bases unmatched to any gene: 13. Germline assignment: CDR1 ENHRY and CDR2 SYGVKD. The CDR3 consists of 17 residues. The CDR3 sequence: CAISVREGLITPDTQYF. CDR3 nucleotide sequence: TGTGCCATCAGTGTCCGGGAGGGCCTGATTACGCCAGATACGCAGTATTTT.

V and J are TRBV29-1 and TRBJ2-4, with D possibly TRBD2 on 5 matching bases. The germline gives CDR1 SQVTM, CDR2 ANQGSEA. V dropped 6 bases and J dropped 3 bases, with 15 bases sitting between them. There are 14 residues in the CDR3. CDR3 nucleotide sequence: TGCAGCGTCGGAGAGGGTGTCTACAAAAACATTCAGTACTTC. Translating it yields CSVGEGVYKNIQYF.

V is TRBV11-2 and J is TRBJ1-1, with TRBD1 identical over 7 bases. The CDR3 totals 14 residues. Germline V gene sequence: CDR1 SGHAT, CDR2 FQNNGV. J was trimmed by 4 bases and V by 4 bases; bases with no gene match: 6. CDR3 sequence reads: CASSYTRQGTEAFF. The CDR3 coding sequence is TGTGCCAGCAGCTACACGCGACAGGGCACTGAAGCTTTCTTT.

The chain joins TRBV2 to TRBJ2-7; TRBD1 aligns across 7 bases. The germline CDR1 and CDR2 sequences are SNHLY and FYNNEI. The CDR3 loop spans 14 amino acids. Trimming removed 3 bases from V and 2 bases from J; junction bases left unmatched: 4. The CDR3 loop is CASSEMQGAYEQYF. The CDR3 nucleotides are TGTGCCAGCAGTGAGATGCAGGGGGCCTACGAGCAGTACTTC.

This chain connects TRBV14 to TRBJ2-5; 8 positions match TRBD2. The J segment lost 4 bases and the V segment lost 5 bases, leaving 3 bases of the junction unmatched. The germline V gene has CDR1 SGHDN and CDR2 FVKESK. The CDR3 spans 13 residues. CDR3 amino acids: CASSSGLAETQYF. The CDR3 DNA is TGTGCCAGCAGCTCCGGACTAGCAGAGACCCAGTACTTC.

V usage is TRBV2 and J usage is TRBJ1-3; D remains ambiguous. This CDR3 is built from 13 residues. V lost 6 bases, J lost 4 bases, and 10 bases lay in between. CDR1 SNHLY and CDR2 FYNNEI come from the germline V gene. DNA for the CDR3: TGTGCCAGCAGCAGAACGGGAGGAAACACCATATATTTT. It is translated as CASSRTGGNTIYF.

This chain connects TRBV7-3 to TRBJ1-1, with 9 bases lining up with TRBD1. V shed 5 bases and J 5 bases; nucleotides not matched to a gene: 6. The germline gives CDR1 SGHTA, CDR2 FQGTGA. This CDR3 has 14 residues. The CDR3 loop reads CASSDTGGRTEAFF. The CDR3 nucleotides read TGTGCCAGCAGCGACACAGGGGGCCGTACTGAAGCTTTCTTT.